The 7 T cell receptor beta chains listed next were all sequenced from one sample in a study of CD8+ T cells in alopecia areata. TCR sequencing used cDNA made by reverse transcription of extracted RNA. Method: immunoSEQ multiplex PCR; TCRdb's copy keeps in-frame clones and lacks some. Among about 270,000 clones listed, about 62% were seen once. Treatment given: oral pan-JAK inhibitor, 5-10 mg twice daily. Sequencing used CD4+ T cells sorted from blood, obtained at week 52, from a patient treated with tofacitinib. These receptor sequences come from a human donor with alopecia areata.

The chain joins TRBV12-5 to TRBJ2-1; TRBD2 agrees at 7 bases. The CDR3 totals 15 residues. Germline V CDR1 and CDR2: LGHNT, FRNRAP. The trim removed 6 bases at V and 4 bases at J, leaving 9 bases unmatched. The CDR3 loop reads CASGRPGLSYNEQFF. The CDR3 nucleotides are TGTGCTAGTGGGAGACCGGGACTATCATACAATGAGCAGTTCTTC.

The chain joins TRBV7-2 to TRBJ2-5, with 7 bases lining up with TRBD2. With 2 bases clipped from V and 11 bases from J, the junction kept 14 bases outside the gene matches. The CDR3 sequence is 15 residues long. Looked up from germline, CDR1 is SGHTA and CDR2 is FQGNSA. The CDR3 sequence: CASSLWLAAGVGQYF. For the CDR3, the DNA is TGTGCCAGCAGCTTATGGCTAGCGGCAGGAGTCGGGCAGTACTTC. The full variable domain, in which reference TRBV7-2 and TRBJ2-5 provide the parts outside the CDR3, is GAGVSQSPSNKVTEKGKDVELRCDPISGHTALYWYRQSLGQGLEFLIYFQGNSAPDKSGLPSDRFSAERTGGSVSTLTIQRTQQEDSAVYLCASSLWLAAGVGQYFGPGTRLLVL.

V usage is TRBV5-1 and J usage is TRBJ2-7, with TRBD1 as a possible D gene (5 bases). The CDR3 runs to 15 residues. The V end was cut by 0 bases, the J end by 0 bases, with 10 bases between. CDR1 SGHRS and CDR2 YFSETQ come from the germline V gene. CDR3 residues: CASSLAGPSSYEQYF. The CDR3 coding sequence is TGCGCCAGCAGCTTGGCAGGGCCGAGCTCCTACGAGCAGTACTTC.

The CDR3 region is CASSRGQINYGYTF. CDR3 in DNA: TGTGCCAGCAGCCGCGGACAGATTAACTATGGCTACACCTTC. The chain couples TRBV5-4 to TRBJ1-2; a possible D gene is TRBD1 (6 bases). Germline V gene data show CDR1 as SGHNT and CDR2 as YYREEE (reference sequence). Trimming left V 4 bases short and J 1 base short, with 11 bases between. The CDR3 totals 14 residues. Drawing the rest from reference TRBV5-4 and TRBJ1-2, the complete variable domain is ETGVTQSPTHLIKTRGQQVTLRCSSQSGHNTVSWYQQALGQGPQFIFQYYREEENGRGNFPPRFSGLQFPNYSSELNVNALELDDSALYLCASSRGQINYGYTFGSGTRLTVV.

This rearrangement joins TRBV30 to TRBJ1-6; a weak D match, TRBD1 (5 bases). In germline, CDR1 is GTSNPN, CDR2 SVGIG (reference sequence). This CDR3 region has 13 residues. V was pared by 4 bases and J by 7 bases, with 11 bases between. The CDR3 spells CAWKGSWNSPLHF. The CDR3, as DNA: TGTGCCTGGAAGGGGTCCTGGAATTCACCCCTCCACTTT.

The rearrangement links TRBV29-1 to TRBJ2-7; 8 positions agree with TRBD2. This CDR3 has 12 residues. Per germline, CDR1 SQVTM and CDR2 ANQGSEA. V lost 7 bases to trimming and J lost 5 bases; unmatched junction nucleotides: 7. CDR3 DNA: TGCAGCGGCGGGGGGAGGACGAACGAGCAGTACTTC. Its translation: CSGGGRTNEQYF.

The V gene is TRBV5-4, the J gene TRBJ2-1; possibly TRBD2 for D (6 bases). V was trimmed by 4 bases and J by 2 bases, leaving 13 bases between them. Germline CDR1 is SGHNT and CDR2 is YYREEE (reference sequence). The CDR3 is made up of 15 amino acids. The CDR3 DNA sequence: TGTGCCAGCAGCGACACAGGAGGGGCCTACAATGAGCAGTTCTTC. This sequence encodes CASSDTGGAYNEQFF.